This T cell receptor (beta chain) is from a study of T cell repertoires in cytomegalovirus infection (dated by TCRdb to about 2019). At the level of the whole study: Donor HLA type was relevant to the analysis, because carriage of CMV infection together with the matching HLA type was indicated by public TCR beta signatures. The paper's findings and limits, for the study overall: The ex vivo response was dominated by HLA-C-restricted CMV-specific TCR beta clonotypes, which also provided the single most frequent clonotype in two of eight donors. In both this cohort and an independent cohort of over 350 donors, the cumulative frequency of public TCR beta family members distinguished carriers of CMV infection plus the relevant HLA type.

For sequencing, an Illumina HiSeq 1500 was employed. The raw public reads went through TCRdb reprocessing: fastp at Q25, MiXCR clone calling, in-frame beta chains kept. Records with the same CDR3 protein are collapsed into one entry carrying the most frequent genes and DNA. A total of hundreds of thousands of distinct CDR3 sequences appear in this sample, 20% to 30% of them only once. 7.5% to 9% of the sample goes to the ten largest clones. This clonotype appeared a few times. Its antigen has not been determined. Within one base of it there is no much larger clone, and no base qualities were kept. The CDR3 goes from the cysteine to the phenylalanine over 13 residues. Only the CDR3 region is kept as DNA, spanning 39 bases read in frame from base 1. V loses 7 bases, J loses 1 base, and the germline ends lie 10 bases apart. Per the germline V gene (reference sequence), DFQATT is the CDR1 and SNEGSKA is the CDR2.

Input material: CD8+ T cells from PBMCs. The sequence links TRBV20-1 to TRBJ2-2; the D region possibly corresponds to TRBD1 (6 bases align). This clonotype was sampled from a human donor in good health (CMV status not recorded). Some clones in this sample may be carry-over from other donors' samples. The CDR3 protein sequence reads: CSGRTVNTGELFF. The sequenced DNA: TGCAGTGGAAGGACAGTGAACACCGGGGAGCTGTTTTTT.